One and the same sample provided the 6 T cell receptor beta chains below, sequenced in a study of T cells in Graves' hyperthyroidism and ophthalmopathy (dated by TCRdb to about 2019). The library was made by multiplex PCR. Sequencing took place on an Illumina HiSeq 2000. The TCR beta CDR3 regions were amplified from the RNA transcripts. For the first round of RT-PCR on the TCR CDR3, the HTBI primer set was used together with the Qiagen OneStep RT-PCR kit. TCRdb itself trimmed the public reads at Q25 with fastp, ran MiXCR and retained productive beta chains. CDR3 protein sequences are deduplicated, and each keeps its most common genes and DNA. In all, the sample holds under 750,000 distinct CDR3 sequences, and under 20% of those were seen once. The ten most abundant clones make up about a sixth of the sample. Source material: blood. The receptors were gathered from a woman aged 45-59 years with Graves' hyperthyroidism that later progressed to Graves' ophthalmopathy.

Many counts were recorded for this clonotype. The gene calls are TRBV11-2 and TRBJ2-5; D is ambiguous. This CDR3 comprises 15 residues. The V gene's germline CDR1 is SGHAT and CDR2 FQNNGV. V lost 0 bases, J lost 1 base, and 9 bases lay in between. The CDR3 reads CASSLDGAGQETQYF. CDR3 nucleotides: TGTGCCAGCAGCTTAGATGGCGCAGGCCAAGAGACCCAGTACTTC.

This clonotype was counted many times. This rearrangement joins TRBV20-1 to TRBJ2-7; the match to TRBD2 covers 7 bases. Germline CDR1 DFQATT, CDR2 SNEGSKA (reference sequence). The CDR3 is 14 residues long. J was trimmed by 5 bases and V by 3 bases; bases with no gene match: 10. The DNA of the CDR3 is TGCAGTGCTAGCCGGGGGAGGGAATTGAACGAGCAGTACTTC. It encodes CSASRGRELNEQYF.

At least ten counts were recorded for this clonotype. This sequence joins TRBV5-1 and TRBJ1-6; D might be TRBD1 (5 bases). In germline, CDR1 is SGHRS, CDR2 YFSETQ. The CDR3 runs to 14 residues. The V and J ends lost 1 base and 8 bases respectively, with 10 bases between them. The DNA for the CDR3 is TGCGCCAGCAGCTTGCAGGGTGGGTATTCACCCCTCCACTTT. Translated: CASSLQGGYSPLHF. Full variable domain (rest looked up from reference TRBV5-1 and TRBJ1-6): KAGVTQTPRYLIKTRGQQVTLSCSPISGHRSVSWYQQTPGQGLQFLFEYFSETQRNKGNFPGRFSGRQFSNSRSEMNVSTLELGDSALYLCASSLQGGYSPLHFGNGTRLTVT.

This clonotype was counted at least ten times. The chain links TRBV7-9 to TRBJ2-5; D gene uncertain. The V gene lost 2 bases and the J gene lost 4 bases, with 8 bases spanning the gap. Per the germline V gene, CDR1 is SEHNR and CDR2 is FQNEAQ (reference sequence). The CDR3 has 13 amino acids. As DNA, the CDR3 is TGTGCCAGCAGCTTACCGGACGGAGAGACCCAGTACTTC. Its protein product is CASSLPDGETQYF. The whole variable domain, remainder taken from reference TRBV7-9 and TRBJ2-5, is DTGVSQNPRHKITKRGQNVTFRCDPISEHNRLYWYRQTLGQGPEFLTYFQNEAQLEKSRLLSDRFSAERPKGSFSTLEIQRTEQGDSAMYLCASSLPDGETQYFGPGTRLLVL.

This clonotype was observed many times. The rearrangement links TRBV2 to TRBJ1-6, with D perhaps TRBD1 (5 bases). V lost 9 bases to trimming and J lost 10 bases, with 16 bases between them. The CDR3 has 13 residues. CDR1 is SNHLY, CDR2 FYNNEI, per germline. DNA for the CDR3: TGTGCCAGTCAGATTGAGGGGCCGTCACCCCTCCACTTT. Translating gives CASQIEGPSPLHF.

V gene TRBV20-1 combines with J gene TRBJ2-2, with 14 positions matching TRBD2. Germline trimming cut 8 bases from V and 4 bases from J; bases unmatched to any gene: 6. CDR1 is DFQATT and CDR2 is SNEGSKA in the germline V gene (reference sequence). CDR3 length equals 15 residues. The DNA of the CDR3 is TGCAGTACGACTAGCGGGGGGGCGGGCACCGGGGAGCTGTTTTTT. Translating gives CSTTSGGAGTGELFF.